Each of the 4 T cell receptor beta chains below was sequenced from the same sample in a study of blood T cell repertoires in COVID-19. The repertoire was sequenced with immunoSEQ multiplex PCR; TCRdb's copy has only in-frame clones and lacks some. There are hundreds of thousands of clones in the sample; about nine tenths occur only once, and around 4.2% lies in the top ten. The sample was PBMCs or T cells enriched from blood (not recorded which). These receptors came from a woman aged 30 to 39 with acute COVID-19.

This chain uses TRBV4-1 with TRBJ2-3, with 9 nucleotides matching TRBD2. Germline trimming cut 0 bases from V and 2 bases from J; bases unmatched to any gene: 6. The germline CDR1 and CDR2 sequences are MGHRA and YSYEKL. The CDR3 length is 17 residues. The CDR3 here is CASSQDPSGGTTDTQYF. In nucleotides, the CDR3 is TGCGCCAGCAGCCAAGATCCGAGCGGGGGGACCACAGATACGCAGTATTTT.

Turning to this clone: In the same sample, other DNA sequences code for this CDR3. The J gene is TRBJ2-1, the V gene TRBV5-1; 9 bases line up with TRBD2. Germline-derived CDR1 and CDR2 are SGHRS and YFSETQ. V lost 2 bases, J lost 4 bases, and 1 base stayed unmatched. The CDR3 contains 14 residues. CDR3 loop: CASSLSGGYNEQFF. CDR3 bases: TGCGCCAGCAGCTTAAGCGGGGGGTACAATGAGCAGTTCTTC.

This chain uses TRBV11-2 with TRBJ2-5; D might be TRBD1 (5 bases). CDR1 SGHAT and CDR2 FQNNGV come from the germline V gene. With 5 bases removed from V and 3 bases from J, the gap between germline ends came to 10 bases. This CDR3 contains 13 residues. The CDR3 region is CASSPGLKETQYF. CDR3 sequence (DNA): TGTGCCAGCAGCCCAGGGTTGAAAGAGACCCAGTACTTC.

J is TRBJ1-5 and V is TRBV6-5; D is unresolved. Germline CDR1 MNHEY, CDR2 SVGAGI. The CDR3 extends over 14 amino acids. Trimming left V 0 bases short and J 4 bases short, with 7 bases between. As DNA, the CDR3 is TGTGCCAGCAGTTACTCGCCAGTTAATCAGCCCCAGCATTTT. Protein product: CASSYSPVNQPQHF.